The 30 T cell receptor beta chains below all came from one sample that was sequenced in a study of blood T cells in healthy people across ages. Using a J-beta primer mix together with a sample-barcoded 5' primer, a second PCR was run for roughly 6 to 12 cycles. One entry per CDR3 protein results from TCRdb running MiXCR on the 5' RACE reads. The sample carries approximately 1.5 million distinct CDR3 sequences, about 35% recorded once. Sequenced input: blood. Receptors were obtained from a woman aged 30 to 39 in good health.

The chain employs TRBV25-1 and TRBJ2-3; a weak D match, TRBD2 (6 bases). The CDR3 has 15 residues. Germline V gene sequence: CDR1 MGHDK, CDR2 SYGVNS. The V end was cut by 1 base, the J end by 5 bases, with 13 bases between. In nucleotides, the CDR3 is TGTGCCAGCAGTGAATCGGTGTCCGGGAGAGATACGCAGTATTTT. Residues: CASSESVSGRDTQYF.

This clonotype was counted between two and nine times. V is TRBV20-1 and J is TRBJ2-3; tentative D call: TRBD2 (6 bases). V lost 5 bases to trimming and J lost 1 base, with 10 bases between them. Germline V lookup: CDR1 DFQATT, CDR2 SNEGSKA (reference sequence). CDR3 length: 13 amino acids. The CDR3 coding sequence is TGCAGTGCTGCCGGAGGGGGCACAGATACGCAGTATTTT. It encodes CSAAGGGTDTQYF.

The table lists this clonotype with a few counts. V is TRBV29-1 and J is TRBJ2-7, with 7 bases identical to TRBD2. Unmatched junction bases numbered 12, after V lost 4 bases and J lost 3 bases. CDR1 and CDR2 (germline): SQVTM, ANQGSEA. This CDR3 is 15 amino acids long. CDR3 sequence reads: CSVGGGGAANYEQYF. The DNA of the CDR3 is TGCAGCGTTGGGGGGGGAGGAGCCGCGAACTACGAGCAGTACTTC.

Regarding this clonotype: At one end, the junction sequence differs from germline, possibly due to a read error. The rearrangement uses TRBV11-1 and TRBJ2-1; 8 bases align to TRBD2. The CDR3 runs to 16 residues. CDR1 and CDR2 from the germline V gene are SGHAT and FQDESV (reference sequence). CDR3 in amino acids: CASSFIAGTSYTEQFF. The CDR3 DNA reads TGTGCCAGCAGCTTTATAGCGGGAACCTCCTACACTGAGCAGTTCTTC. The whole variable domain, remainder taken from reference TRBV11-1 and TRBJ2-1, is EAEVAQSPRYKITEKSQAVAFWCDPISGHATLYWYRQILGQGPELLVQFQDESVVDDSQLPKDRFSAERLKGVDSTLKIQPAELGDSAMYLCASSFIAGTSYTEQFFGPGTRLTVL.

This clonotype has a single count. J is TRBJ2-5 and V is TRBV7-6; TRBD2 might be the D (5 bases). V was shortened by 5 bases and J by 1 base, with 32 bases between the two germline ends. The CDR3 is 21 amino acids. Germline lookup yields CDR1 SGHVS and CDR2 FNYEAQ. The chain's CDR3 is CASSPGVTTNGEYEFQETQYF. CDR3 coding DNA: TGTGCCAGCAGCCCCGGGGTGACTACTAACGGGGAATACGAATTCCAAGAGACCCAGTACTTC.

Remarks on this clonotype: An end of the junction does not agree with germline; a read error may underlie this. The V and J genes are TRBV5-1 and TRBJ1-1; unclear D gene. The CDR3 runs 13 residues. The germline CDR1 and CDR2 sequences are SGHRS and YFSETQ. The CDR3 DNA follows: TGCGTCAGCAGCTCGCATGAGGCCACTGAAGCTTTCTTT. Its protein product is CVSSSHEATEAFF.

This clonotype was recorded a few times. The chain joins TRBV5-1 to TRBJ1-2, with a weak D call TRBD1 (5 bases). V was shortened by 0 bases and J by 5 bases, with 14 bases between the two germline ends. The CDR3 consists of 15 residues. Germline CDR1 is SGHRS and CDR2 is YFSETQ. CDR3 amino acids: CASSLEGTNKYGYTF. The DNA for the CDR3 is TGCGCCAGCAGCTTGGAGGGGACCAATAAGTATGGCTACACCTTC.

The rearrangement joins TRBV20-1 to TRBJ1-2; 7 bases are a match to TRBD1. The CDR3 length is 11 residues. Germline values: CDR1 DFQATT, CDR2 SNEGSKA (reference sequence). J gave up 7 bases and V 5 bases, and 4 bases lay outside the gene matches. Written as DNA, the CDR3 is TGCAGTGCTCAGGGGGAGGGTGGCTACACCTTC. The encoded protein is CSAQGEGGYTF.

This sequence joins TRBV10-3 and TRBJ2-6; D possibly corresponds to TRBD1 (5 bases). This CDR3 contains 16 residues. V gave up 1 base and J gave up 5 bases, with 12 bases separating them. Germline values: CDR1 ENHRY, CDR2 SYGVKD. The CDR3: CAISELGQTRANVLTF. DNA for the CDR3: TGTGCCATCAGTGAGTTAGGACAAACGAGGGCCAACGTCCTGACTTTC.

The chain is built from TRBV6-1 and TRBJ2-6; the D gene is possibly TRBD2 (7 bases). Germline V gene lookup returns CDR1 MNHNS and CDR2 SASEGT. Deletions cut 7 bases from V and 2 bases from J, with 18 bases between. The length of the CDR3 is 17 residues. The CDR3 sequence: CASTSGEGNTGANVLTF. DNA of the CDR3: TGTGCCAGCACCTCAGGGGAGGGGAACACTGGGGCCAACGTCCTGACTTTC.

This clonotype occurred many times. This chain uses TRBV29-1 with TRBJ2-7; weak D call: TRBD1 (6 bases). The CDR3 has 12 residues. From germline, CDR1 is SQVTM and CDR2 ANQGSEA. The germline V and J ends were trimmed by 6 bases and 3 bases, with 12 bases remaining between them. The CDR3 loop is CSVSPGVYEQYF. Written as DNA, the CDR3 is TGCAGCGTCTCGCCAGGGGTCTACGAGCAGTACTTC.

The V gene is TRBV25-1, the J gene TRBJ2-1; D is unclear. Germline assignment: CDR1 MGHDK and CDR2 SYGVNS. V was pared by 4 bases and J by 9 bases, with 13 bases between. The length of the CDR3 is 13 residues. The DNA of the CDR3 is TGTGCCAGCAGTGGGAGACTGGCGTCTGAGCAGTTCTTC. Amino acid sequence: CASSGRLASEQFF.

The V and J genes are TRBV20-1 and TRBJ2-5, with no clear D. V was cut by 1 base and J by 0 bases, with 6 bases left in between. There are 13 residues in the CDR3. Germline V gives CDR1 DFQATT, CDR2 SNEGSKA (reference sequence). The CDR3 coding sequence is TGCAGTGCTAGAGTGGCGTACCAAGAGACCCAGTACTTC. As protein: CSARVAYQETQYF.

This clonotype has ten or more counts. The chain uses TRBV28 and TRBJ2-7; 8 bases line up with TRBD1. This CDR3 is built from 14 residues. Germline assignment: CDR1 MDHEN and CDR2 SYDVKM. After removal of 7 bases from V and 2 bases from J, the junction contained 7 bases not matched to a gene. The CDR3: CASIGQGMTYEQYF. CDR3 coding DNA: TGTGCCAGCATAGGACAGGGTATGACCTACGAGCAGTACTTC.

This clonotype has just a few counts. V and J are TRBV7-9 and TRBJ1-4; the match to TRBD1 covers 11 bases. V lost 5 bases and J lost 6; bases outside the gene matches: 5. The CDR3 has 15 amino acids. Germline V gene data show CDR1 as SEHNR and CDR2 as FQNEAQ (reference sequence). The CDR3 loop reads CASSRDRGGDEKLFF. The CDR3 nucleotides are TGTGCCAGCAGCCGGGACAGGGGGGGGGATGAAAAACTGTTTTTT.

This clonotype appeared a single time. The rearrangement uses TRBV20-1 and TRBJ2-7; TRBD2 agrees at 11 bases. Germline V gene lookup returns CDR1 DFQATT and CDR2 SNEGSKA (reference sequence). V shed 8 bases and J 3 bases; nucleotides not matched to a gene: 9. The CDR3 is made up of 14 amino acids. Here the CDR3 reads CSMLGLAGGYEQYF. Written as DNA, the CDR3 is TGCAGTATGCTAGGCCTAGCGGGAGGCTACGAGCAGTACTTC.

The chain combines TRBV11-2 with TRBJ2-1; D gene uncertain. This CDR3 contains 13 residues. Germline loops: CDR1 SGHAT, CDR2 FQNNGV. Between the trimmed V and J ends, which lost 0 bases and 8 bases, there was a span of 8 bases. CDR3 sequence: CASSLEIADEQFF. The CDR3 DNA sequence: TGTGCCAGCAGCTTAGAGATTGCGGATGAGCAGTTCTTC.

The chain carries TRBV12-3 or TRBV12-4 and TRBJ1-2, with a tentative D call TRBD1 (6 bases). Trimming stripped 6 bases from V and 3 bases from J, with 17 bases between. The CDR3 spans 15 residues. CDR3 in amino acids: CASSIQGGLDYGYTF. DNA for the CDR3: TGTGCCAGCAGCATTCAAGGGGGATTAGACTATGGCTACACCTTC.

The chain carries TRBV2 and TRBJ1-5; possibly TRBD1 for D (5 bases). Trimming shortened V by 7 bases and J by 7 bases, and 14 bases separated the two germline ends. Germline V gene sequence: CDR1 SNHLY, CDR2 FYNNEI. The length of the CDR3 is 13 residues. This chain's CDR3 is CASKLQRGQPQHF. The CDR3 region has the DNA TGTGCCAGCAAGCTGCAGCGGGGCCAGCCCCAGCATTTT.

The V and J genes are TRBV25-1 and TRBJ2-5, with a possible D match to TRBD1 (5 bases). V shed 0 bases and J shed 4 bases, with 12 bases lying between them. This CDR3 has 15 amino acids. Germline V gene sequence: CDR1 MGHDK, CDR2 SYGVNS. The CDR3, as DNA: TGTGCCAGCAGTGAATATGTGGGCCAGGGAGAGACCCAGTACTTC. It yields the protein CASSEYVGQGETQYF.

This clonotype was counted between two and nine times. The rearrangement uses TRBV11-2 and TRBJ2-4, with 13 nucleotides matching TRBD2. Trimming removed 0 bases from V and 2 bases from J; junction bases left unmatched: 1. CDR1 is SGHAT, CDR2 FQNNGV, per germline. This CDR3 region has 17 residues. In nucleotides, the CDR3 is TGTGCCAGCAGCTTAGAACTAGCGGGAGGGACCAAAAACATTCAGTACTTC. Amino acid sequence: CASSLELAGGTKNIQYF.

Of note for this clonotype: A single base separates this from a much larger clone, so it may be a read error. J is TRBJ2-3 and V is TRBV12-3 or TRBV12-4, with TRBD2 matching over 7 bases. The CDR3 is 13 amino acids. The CDR3 loop is CASSLLAADAQYF. The CDR3 coding sequence is TGTGCCAGCAGTTTACTAGCGGCAGATGCGCAGTATTTT.

This clonotype was observed a handful of times. The V and J genes are TRBV27 and TRBJ2-1; the match to TRBD2 covers 11 bases. The germline gives CDR1 MNHEY, CDR2 SMNVEV (reference sequence). The CDR3 length is 15 residues. V shed 8 bases and J 5 bases; nucleotides not matched to a gene: 8. CDR3 nucleotides: TGTGCCAGCGGATCTGGGACTAGCGGCAACAATGAGCAGTTCTTC. Its translation is CASGSGTSGNNEQFF.

A few counts support this clonotype. The chain is built from TRBV6-5 and TRBJ1-2; 11 bases map to TRBD1. This CDR3 region has 16 residues. CDR1 and CDR2 (germline): MNHEY, SVGAGI. V lost 0 bases and J lost 4; bases outside the gene matches: 4. CDR3 nucleotides: TGTGCCAGCAGTTACTCCCGGACAGGGGGCGGCTATGGCTACACCTTC. Its protein product is CASSYSRTGGGYGYTF.

The chain is built from TRBV10-3 and TRBJ2-3; 11 bases are a match to TRBD1. This CDR3 is built from 15 residues. Trimming removed 3 bases from V and 3 bases from J; junction bases left unmatched: 2. The germline V gene has CDR1 ENHRY and CDR2 SYGVKD. For the CDR3, the DNA is TGTGCCATCAGTGATCGGGACAGGGGGACAGATACGCAGTATTTT. Translating gives CAISDRDRGTDTQYF.

The rearrangement uses TRBV4-1 and TRBJ1-5; D gene unclear. Between the trimmed V and J ends, which lost 4 bases and 6 bases, there was a span of 16 bases. The CDR3 consists of 15 residues. Germline V gene data show CDR1 as MGHRA and CDR2 as YSYEKL. CDR3 DNA: TGCGCCAGCAGCCCCAGGACGGGGTTGGGTCAGCCCCAGCATTTT. Translating it yields CASSPRTGLGQPQHF.

The chain combines TRBV29-1 with TRBJ2-1, with TRBD1 as a possible D gene (5 bases). This CDR3 comprises 13 residues. The germline V gene has CDR1 SQVTM and CDR2 ANQGSEA. V lost 4 bases and J 3 bases, leaving 10 bases between the germline ends. The CDR3 DNA follows: TGCAGCGTTGCCCGGACATACTACAATGAGCAGTTCTTC. Translation gives CSVARTYYNEQFF.

This clonotype appeared a few times. The chain joins TRBV7-2 to TRBJ2-7, with a weak D call TRBD1 (5 bases). Trimming shortened V by 0 bases and J by 5 bases, and 11 bases separated the two germline ends. This CDR3 is 14 amino acids long. Looked up from germline, CDR1 is SGHTA and CDR2 is FQGNSA. The CDR3 sequence is CASSLAGHKHEQYF. In DNA, the CDR3 is TGTGCCAGCAGCTTAGCGGGGCATAAACACGAGCAGTACTTC.

CDR3 sequence reads: CSVGGGSDYTF. CDR3 sequence (DNA): TGCAGCGTCGGTGGAGGAAGTGACTACACCTTC. The rearrangement uses TRBV29-1 and TRBJ1-2; D is undetermined. Per the germline V gene, CDR1 is SQVTM and CDR2 is ANQGSEA. The CDR3 is made up of 11 amino acids. With 6 bases removed from V and 10 bases from J, the gap between germline ends came to 15 bases. Filled out from reference TRBV29-1 and TRBJ1-2, the complete variable domain reads SAVISQKPSRDICQRGTSLTIQCQVDSQVTMMFWYRQQPGQSLTLIATANQGSEATYESGFVIDKFPISRPNLTFSTLTVSNMSPEDSSIYLCSVGGGSDYTFGSGTRLTVV.

This chain joins TRBV21-1 and TRBJ2-4; the table's D call TRBD2 went unverified against the DNA. The DNA end lines up better with TRBJ2-7; the J call may be wrong. TRBV21-1 is a pseudogene. The CDR3 has 15 residues. The CDR3 loop reads CASSKWGLFAYEQYF. The CDR3 region has the DNA TGTGCCAGCAGCAAGTGGGGACTGTTTGCTTACGAGCAGTACTTC.